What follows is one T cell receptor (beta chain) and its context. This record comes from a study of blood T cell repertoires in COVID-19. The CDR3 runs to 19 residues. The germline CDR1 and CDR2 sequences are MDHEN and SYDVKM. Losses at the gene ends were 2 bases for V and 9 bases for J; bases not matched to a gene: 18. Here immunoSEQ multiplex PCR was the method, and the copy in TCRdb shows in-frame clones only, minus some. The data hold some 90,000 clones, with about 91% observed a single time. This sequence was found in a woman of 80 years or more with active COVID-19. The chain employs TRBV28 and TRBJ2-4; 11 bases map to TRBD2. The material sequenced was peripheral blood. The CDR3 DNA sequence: TGTGCCAGCAGTTTAATATATCGACTAGCGGGAAAAGGAGGGAGCATTCAGTACTTC. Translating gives CASSLIYRLAGKGGSIQYF.